This passage covers 27 T cell receptor beta chains from one sample sequenced in a study of T-cell reconstitution after alpha-beta-depleted transplantation in children. Unique molecular identifiers were built into the TCRbeta library. TCRdb used MiXCR to reprocess the PCR reads, holding one entry per CDR3 protein. This table has about 980,000 distinct CDR3 sequences, under 30% appearing once. This sample comprised PBMCs, mostly from graft donor cells, obtained 360 days after TCRalphabeta/CD19-depleted stem cell transplant. The receptors originated from a boy under two years old who had a stem cell transplant for SCID, so the T cells may come from the graft donor.

The chain couples TRBV10-3 to TRBJ2-7; the match to TRBD2 covers 8 bases. Germline CDR1 and CDR2: ENHRY and SYGVKD. The CDR3 spans 14 residues. V shed 7 bases and J 2 bases; nucleotides not matched to a gene: 7. The CDR3 region has the DNA TGTGCCATCACCGCGGGGGGTTCGGCCTACGAGCAGTACTTC. Translation: CAITAGGSAYEQYF.

The chain couples TRBV6-2 or TRBV6-3 to TRBJ2-1; D is possibly TRBD1 or TRBD2 (5 bases each). Trimming stripped 6 bases from V and 9 bases from J, with 21 bases between. Germline assignment: CDR1 MNHEY and CDR2 SVGEGT. This CDR3 is built from 15 residues. The CDR3 DNA follows: TGTGCCAGCAGCCCGGGACCTTGGATGAGGCGTGAGCAGTTCTTC. It translates to CASSPGPWMRREQFF.

In this sample, this clonotype turned up a few times. The V call is TRBV12-3 or TRBV12-4, the J call TRBJ1-2, with a tentative D call TRBD1 (5 bases). The CDR3 is made up of 13 amino acids. Trimming pared 6 bases from V and 5 bases from J, leaving 13 bases between. DNA of the CDR3: TGTGCCAGCAGCCTCCGACAGCCTTATGGCTACACCTTC. Its protein is CASSLRQPYGYTF.

The V and J genes are TRBV11-2 and TRBJ2-7; D unclear. Trimming stripped 2 bases from V and 0 bases from J, with 8 bases between. Germline values: CDR1 SGHAT, CDR2 FQNNGV. The CDR3 runs 14 residues. The CDR3 region is CASSLNPGSYEQYF. The DNA for the CDR3 is TGTGCCAGCAGCTTAAACCCGGGCTCCTACGAGCAGTACTTC.

This clonotype has only a few counts. The chain combines TRBV9 with TRBJ1-3, with unresolved D. CDR1 and CDR2 (germline): SGDLS, YYNGEE. The CDR3 extends over 15 amino acids. Trimming removed 3 bases at V and 0 bases at J, with 10 bases between. This CDR3 reads CASSEDGYSGNTIYF. The CDR3 coding sequence is TGTGCCAGCAGCGAGGACGGCTACTCTGGAAACACCATATATTTT.

CDR3 amino acids: CASSPGDLGHEQYF. As DNA, the CDR3 is TGCGCCAGCAGCCCAGGGGATCTAGGACACGAGCAGTACTTC. The chain recombines TRBV5-1 with TRBJ2-7, with a possible D match to TRBD1 (6 bases). Per germline, CDR1 SGHRS and CDR2 YFSETQ. Trimming removed 4 bases from V and 5 bases from J, with 16 bases in between. There are 14 residues in the CDR3.

The V and J genes are TRBV5-1 and TRBJ2-2, with TRBD1 identical over 9 bases. J gave up 6 bases and V 4 bases, and 7 bases lay outside the gene matches. CDR1 is SGHRS and CDR2 is YFSETQ in the germline V gene. The CDR3 sequence is 15 residues long. The CDR3 DNA follows: TGCGCCAGCAGCGTCGGGACAGGGCTTGCCGGGGAGCTGTTTTTT. Translated, it gives CASSVGTGLAGELFF.

This clonotype was observed a few times. CDR3 sequence reads: CASMLTGNTEAFF. The CDR3, as DNA: TGTGCCAGCATGTTAACAGGGAACACTGAAGCTTTCTTT. The chain joins TRBV12-3 or TRBV12-4 to TRBJ1-1, with a possible D match to TRBD1 (5 bases). V was cut by 7 bases and J by 1 base, with 10 bases left in between. CDR3 length: 13 amino acids.

The rearrangement links TRBV10-2 to TRBJ2-3; 14 positions match TRBD2. Trimming took 2 bases from V and 8 from J; bases not matched to a gene: 12. Per germline, CDR1 WSHSY and CDR2 SAAADI. CDR3 size: 18 residues. Here the CDR3 DNA reads TGCGCCAGCAGTGAGGGTGGACTAGCGGGGGGACACCGAGCTACGCAGTATTTT. It is translated as CASSEGGLAGGHRATQYF.

The sample holds a few counts of this clonotype. The V and J genes are TRBV5-1 and TRBJ1-2; D gene ambiguous. CDR1 and CDR2 from the germline V gene are SGHRS and YFSETQ. This CDR3 is 14 amino acids long. V was cut by 4 bases and J by 4 bases, with 14 bases left in between. In DNA, the CDR3 is TGCGCCAGCAGCCTGTCCACATCAGTCTATGGCTACACCTTC. As protein: CASSLSTSVYGYTF.

The V gene is TRBV6-5, the J gene TRBJ2-7; tentatively, D is TRBD1 (5 bases). This CDR3 is built from 15 residues. Germline V gene sequence: CDR1 MNHEY, CDR2 SVGAGI. The V and J ends lost 1 base and 5 bases respectively, with 15 bases between them. CDR3 amino acids: CASSYYFQGKDEQYF. The CDR3 coding sequence is TGTGCCAGCAGTTACTATTTTCAGGGAAAGGACGAGCAGTACTTC.

The chain recombines TRBV12-3 or TRBV12-4 with TRBJ2-2; TRBD2 aligns across 10 bases. The CDR3 is 13 residues long. The V segment lost 7 bases and the J segment 8 bases; nucleotides outside the gene matches: 4. Here the CDR3 DNA reads TGTGCCAGCAACCTACTAGCGGGGGGGGAGCTGTTTTTT. This gives the protein CASNLLAGGELFF.

This clonotype turned up a few times. The genes are TRBV12-3 or TRBV12-4 and TRBJ1-3; 9 bases align to TRBD1. Trimming cost V 2 bases and J 4 bases; bases outside gene matches: 3. The CDR3 runs to 15 residues. CDR3 protein: CASSLHGTGGNTIYF. The CDR3 DNA follows: TGTGCCAGCAGTTTACACGGGACAGGGGGAAACACCATATATTTT.

The chain recombines TRBV6-2 or TRBV6-3 with TRBJ2-3, with 12 bases matching TRBD2. Germline V gene data show CDR1 as MNHEY and CDR2 as SVGEGT. This CDR3 has 21 amino acids. V was clipped by 2 bases and J by 0 bases; unmatched bases: 15. The CDR3 sequence is CASSYPMMTSGGPTSTDTQYF. Here the CDR3 DNA reads TGTGCCAGCAGTTACCCTATGATGACTAGCGGGGGACCCACTAGCACAGATACGCAGTATTTT.

This clonotype has ten or more counts. The CDR3 loop reads CAIRGTGLSYEQYF. In DNA form, the CDR3 reads TGTGCCATCAGGGGGACAGGGCTCTCCTACGAGCAGTACTTC. The rearrangement links TRBV10-3 to TRBJ2-7; 9 bases align to TRBD1. V lost 6 bases, J lost 0 bases, and 3 bases stayed unmatched. The CDR3 spans 14 residues. CDR1 is ENHRY, CDR2 SYGVKD, per germline.

This clonotype has more than one count but fewer than ten. The CDR3 sequence is CASSARGGLSYNEQFF. The DNA for the CDR3 is TGTGCCAGCAGCGCCCGCGGGGGGCTTTCCTACAATGAGCAGTTCTTC. J is TRBJ2-1 and V is TRBV11-3; TRBD2 matches 8 bases. This CDR3 region has 16 residues. With V trimmed by 5 bases and J by 1 base, 7 bases remained unmatched. Per germline, CDR1 SGHNT and CDR2 YENEEA.

This clonotype has more than one count but fewer than ten. The genes are TRBV7-9 and TRBJ2-5; a possible D gene is TRBD1 (5 bases). V was shortened by 3 bases and J by 4 bases, with 15 bases between the two germline ends. The CDR3 is 15 amino acids. CDR1 and CDR2 from the germline V gene are SEHNR and FQNEAQ (reference sequence). The CDR3, as DNA: TGTGCCAGCAGCTTTGGGATAGGGGTAGTAGAGACCCAGTACTTC. This encodes CASSFGIGVVETQYF.

V usage is TRBV5-1 and J usage is TRBJ1-3; D not certain. The germline V and J ends were trimmed by 4 bases and 4 bases, with 15 bases remaining between them. The CDR3 is 15 amino acids. The germline gives CDR1 SGHRS, CDR2 YFSETQ. The CDR3 DNA is TGCGCCAGCAGCACTCGGACGGGCAGGGGAAACACCATATATTTT. Translation: CASSTRTGRGNTIYF.

The chain links TRBV29-1 to TRBJ2-3; TRBD2 might be the D (5 bases). The CDR3 runs 15 residues. V lost 5 bases and J 6 bases, leaving 21 bases between the germline ends. Germline values: CDR1 SQVTM, CDR2 ANQGSEA. The CDR3 loop reads CSVLGSSGPVDTQYF. The CDR3 DNA sequence: TGCAGCGTTCTGGGGAGCAGTGGGCCAGTGGATACGCAGTATTTT.

The rearrangement uses TRBV7-2 and TRBJ1-1, with D possibly matching TRBD1 (6 bases). CDR1 is SGHTA and CDR2 is FQGNSA in the germline V gene. Between the trimmed V and J ends, which lost 6 bases and 2 bases, there was a span of 13 bases. CDR3 length: 14 residues. CDR3 coding DNA: TGTGCCAGCAGGAAATCGGGGGGCAACACTGAAGCTTTCTTT. The encoded protein is CASRKSGGNTEAFF.

In this sample, this clonotype turned up a few times. The DNA for the CDR3 is TGTGCCAGCTCGCCCCGTAGGAGCAGGCAAGAGACCCAGTACTTC. Amino acid sequence: CASSPRRSRQETQYF. The V and J genes are TRBV18 and TRBJ2-5; D remains unclear. The V gene's germline CDR1 is KGHSH and CDR2 LQKENI. CDR3 length equals 15 residues. Trimming left V 6 bases short and J 2 bases short, with 16 bases between. The complete variable domain, with remaining parts taken from reference TRBV18 and TRBJ2-5, reads NAGVMQNPRHLVRRRGQEARLRCSPMKGHSHVYWYRQLPEEGLKFMVYLQKENIIDESGMPKERFSAEFPKEGPSILRIQQVVRGDSAAYFCASSPRRSRQETQYFGPGTRLLVL.

The chain recombines TRBV5-1 with TRBJ2-7; possibly TRBD1 for D (6 bases). This CDR3 contains 15 residues. With 0 bases removed from V and 4 bases from J, the gap between germline ends came to 14 bases. From germline, CDR1 is SGHRS and CDR2 YFSETQ. CDR3 residues: CASSLDDRTLYEQYF. The CDR3 nucleotides read TGCGCCAGCAGCTTGGATGACAGGACCTTATACGAGCAGTACTTC. The variable domain in full, with the rest retrieved from reference TRBV5-1 and TRBJ2-7, is KAGVTQTPRYLIKTRGQQVTLSCSPISGHRSVSWYQQTPGQGLQFLFEYFSETQRNKGNFPGRFSGRQFSNSRSEMNVSTLELGDSALYLCASSLDDRTLYEQYFGPGTRLTVT.

The rearrangement uses TRBV10-3 and TRBJ2-5, with 8 bases lining up with TRBD2. CDR1 and CDR2 from the germline V gene are ENHRY and SYGVKD. CDR3 length: 15 amino acids. With 2 bases clipped from V and 6 bases from J, the junction kept 8 bases outside the gene matches. The CDR3 coding sequence is TGTGCCATCAGTGAGGCGGGGGGATCTGGGAAGACCCAGTACTTC. This gives the protein CAISEAGGSGKTQYF.

V gene TRBV6-5 combines with J gene TRBJ2-2; D is possibly TRBD1 or TRBD2 (5 bases each). Germline CDR1 and CDR2: MNHEY and SVGAGI. The CDR3 length is 14 residues. Trimming took 2 bases from V and 5 from J, leaving 9 bases between them. As DNA, the CDR3 is TGTGCCAGCAGTTACGGGACGGGGACCGGGGAGCTGTTTTTT. As protein: CASSYGTGTGELFF.

CDR3 DNA: TGCAGTGCTCCGCGGTTAGGCATTAGACCCAGCTCCTACGAGCAGTACTTC. This sequence encodes CSAPRLGIRPSSYEQYF. This chain connects TRBV20-1 to TRBJ2-7; no clear D. V was cut by 5 bases and J by 0 bases, with 23 bases left in between. The CDR3 consists of 17 residues. Germline CDR1 and CDR2: DFQATT and SNEGSKA (reference sequence).

The chain has TRBV18 and TRBJ2-2; 7 nucleotides match TRBD2. V lost 5 bases to trimming and J lost 4 bases; unmatched junction nucleotides: 10. From germline, CDR1 is KGHSH and CDR2 LQKENI. This CDR3 contains 16 residues. CDR3 region: CASSSSGTIATGELFF. CDR3 nucleotides: TGTGCCAGCTCATCTTCCGGGACTATAGCCACCGGGGAGCTGTTTTTT.

The genes are TRBV6-2 or TRBV6-3 and TRBJ1-6; D is perhaps TRBD1 (5 bases). The CDR3 covers 11 residues. With 2 bases removed from V and 12 bases from J, the gap between germline ends came to 5 bases. CDR1 is MNHEY and CDR2 is SVGEGT in the germline V gene. The CDR3 protein is CASSYGGPLHF. The CDR3 DNA reads TGTGCCAGCAGTTACGGGGGACCCCTCCACTTT.